A selection of T cell receptor beta chains follows, all from one sample in a study of cytomegalovirus exposure and HLA in healthy donors. The data were produced by immunoSEQ multiplex PCR, yet TCRdb's version contains in-frame clones alone and is incomplete. Among more than 70,000 clones listed, 90% to 97% were seen once. Material for sequencing was PBMCs. Receptors originate from a man between 18 and 35 years old in good health and CMV-seropositive. CDR3s include the opening cysteine and the closing phenylalanine or tryptophan. The order of the fields is V gene, J gene, clone size, D gene, CDR3 protein, CDR3 DNA. A D gene is named only where the DNA matches it firmly. The size of a clone is reported for some rows only, either as once, few or many, or as a class for expanded clones.

TRBV5-6	TRBJ2-1	once	-	CASSLSRYSYNEQFF	TGTGCCAGCAGCTTGTCCCGTTACTCCTACAATGAGCAGTTCTTC
TRBV5-5	TRBJ2-7	-	-	CASSFRTVYEQYF	TGTGCCAGCAGTTTCAGGACAGTCTACGAGCAGTACTTC
TRBV5-1	TRBJ1-1	-	-	CASSRSRSEATEAFF	TGCGCCAGCAGCCGATCTAGAAGTGAGGCCACTGAAGCTTTCTTT
TRBV11-2	TRBJ2-7	-	-	CASSSPLDRYEQYF	TGTGCCAGCAGCTCCCCACTGGACAGATACGAGCAGTACTTC
TRBV30	TRBJ2-7	-	TRBD2	CACYGEGDEQYF	TGTGCCTGTTATGGGGAGGGAGACGAGCAGTACTTC
TRBV7-9	TRBJ1-4	-	-	CASSAAGTLNEKLFF	TGTGCCAGCAGCGCCGCCGGGACACTAAATGAAAAACTGTTTTTT
TRBV11-2	TRBJ2-7	-	-	CASSTIRTFSSHEQYF	TGTGCCAGCAGCACGATTAGGACTTTTTCTTCCCACGAGCAGTACTTC
TRBV10-3	TRBJ1-5	-	TRBD1	CAIRDGQDSNQPQHF	TGTGCCATCAGGGACGGACAGGATAGCAATCAGCCCCAGCATTTT
TRBV7-9	TRBJ2-2	-	-	CASSLGGVRSGELFF	TGTGCCAGCAGCTTAGGGGGAGTACGTTCCGGGGAGCTGTTTTTT
TRBV5-6	TRBJ2-7	-	TRBD2	CASSLGVSGSLTYEQYF	TGTGCCAGCAGCTTGGGCGTTAGCGGGAGCCTGACCTACGAGCAGTACTTC
TRBV30	TRBJ2-1	-	-	CAWTVGQGGFF	TGTGCCTGGACGGTAGGGCAGGGAGGGTTCTTC
TRBV27	TRBJ2-1	once	TRBD2	CASSDGTSGYNEQFF	TGTGCCAGCAGCGACGGGACTAGCGGATACAATGAGCAGTTCTTC
TRBV29-1	TRBJ2-3	once	-	CSPGTDTQYF	TGCAGCCCCGGCACAGATACGCAGTATTTT
TRBV6-5	TRBJ1-2	once	TRBD1	CASSYSSYEGAGGYTF	TGTGCCAGCAGTTACTCGAGTTATGAGGGGGCGGGTGGCTACACCTTC
TRBV5-4	TRBJ2-3	-	TRBD1	CASSLVQGAMDTQYF	TGTGCCAGCAGCTTGGTGCAGGGGGCTATGGATACGCAGTATTTT
TRBV27	TRBJ2-1	-	TRBD2	CASGLAGEYNEQFF	TGTGCCAGCGGACTAGCGGGAGAATACAATGAGCAGTTCTTC